One sample yielded the 20 T cell receptor beta chains listed below, sequenced in a study of technical replicates of blood from a handful of donors. Sequencing was performed with immunoSEQ multiplex PCR; in TCRdb, only in-frame clones are kept and a portion is missing. The data contain approximately 12,000 clones, over 85% of them seen just once; the ten biggest clones take up more than 5.5%. The sample was PBMCs. The receptor set was obtained from a human donor in good health.

The rearrangement joins TRBV27 to TRBJ2-7, with TRBD1 matching 7 bases. J lost 3 bases, V lost 5 bases, and 13 bases had no gene match. This CDR3 is 16 amino acids long. Germline-derived CDR1 and CDR2 are MNHEY and SMNVEV (reference sequence). The CDR3 DNA follows: TGTGCCAGCAGTCCCACTCGTTTGACAGGGAACTACGAGCAGTACTTC. It yields the protein CASSPTRLTGNYEQYF.

The chain joins TRBV10-2 to TRBJ2-7; the match to TRBD1 covers 7 bases. With V trimmed by 5 bases and J by 6 bases, 10 bases remained unmatched. The CDR3 runs to 14 residues. Germline V gene data show CDR1 as WSHSY and CDR2 as SAAADI. The CDR3 spells CASSPDRANGEQYF. The CDR3 DNA is TGCGCCAGCAGTCCTGACAGGGCCAACGGCGAGCAGTACTTC.

The V and J genes are TRBV19 and TRBJ2-7, with D possibly TRBD1 on 5 matching bases. This CDR3 region has 14 residues. From germline, CDR1 is LNHDA and CDR2 SQIVND (reference sequence). Trimming stripped 2 bases from V and 2 bases from J, with 10 bases between. Written as DNA, the CDR3 is TGTGCCAGTAGTATAAACGACAGAACCTACGAGCAGTACTTC. This translates into CASSINDRTYEQYF.

The chain is built from TRBV11-2 and TRBJ2-7; 8 bases align to TRBD2. Per the germline V gene, CDR1 is SGHAT and CDR2 is FQNNGV. Trimming cost V 6 bases and J 7 bases; bases outside gene matches: 20. This CDR3 spans 17 amino acids. In DNA form, the CDR3 reads TGTGCCAGCAGGACCAAAGTAGCGGGGACGACCTGGGGGGAGCAGTACTTC. This codes for CASRTKVAGTTWGEQYF. Variable domain in full (rest from reference TRBV11-2 and TRBJ2-7): EAGVAQSPRYKIIEKRQSVAFWCNPISGHATLYWYQQILGQGPKLLIQFQNNGVVDDSQLPKDRFSAERLKGVDSTLKIQPAKLEDSAVYLCASRTKVAGTTWGEQYFGPGTRLTVT.

The chain is built from TRBV30 and TRBJ2-4, with D hard to call. The length of the CDR3 is 14 residues. Per germline, CDR1 GTSNPN and CDR2 SVGIG (reference sequence). V shed 2 bases and J shed 1 base, with 9 bases lying between them. The CDR3 is CAWSKSVAKNIQYF. The CDR3 nucleotides read TGTGCCTGGAGTAAGAGTGTGGCCAAAAACATTCAGTACTTC. The full variable domain, rest sourced from reference TRBV30 and TRBJ2-4, is SQTIHQWPATLVQPVGSPLSLECTVEGTSNPNLYWYRQAAGRGLQLLFYSVGIGQISSEVPQNLSASRPQDRQFILSSKKLLLSDSGFYLCAWSKSVAKNIQYFGAGTRLSVL.

This chain connects TRBV27 to TRBJ2-5; 8 bases are a match to TRBD1. The germline V gene encodes CDR1 MNHEY and CDR2 SMNVEV (reference sequence). The CDR3 length is 13 residues. Trimming removed 6 bases from V and 12 bases from J; junction bases left unmatched: 12. The DNA of the CDR3 is TGTGCCAGCAGCCCTGGTGGACGGGACAGGAAGTACTTC. Protein: CASSPGGRDRKYF.

The chain carries TRBV5-1 and TRBJ1-4; 12 bases line up with TRBD1. The CDR3 length is 15 residues. Germline V gives CDR1 SGHRS, CDR2 YFSETQ. Trimming cost V 0 bases and J 7 bases; bases outside gene matches: 1. CDR3: CASSLVGQGAEKLFF. The CDR3 DNA sequence: TGCGCCAGCAGCTTGGTGGGACAGGGGGCTGAAAAACTGTTTTTT. Filled out from reference TRBV5-1 and TRBJ1-4, the complete variable domain reads KAGVTQTPRYLIKTRGQQVTLSCSPISGHRSVSWYQQTPGQGLQFLFEYFSETQRNKGNFPGRFSGRQFSNSRSEMNVSTLELGDSALYLCASSLVGQGAEKLFFGSGTQLSVL.

This clone has just one count. The V call is TRBV6-5, the J call TRBJ1-4; 7 positions agree with TRBD1. The CDR3 is 13 residues long. Germline-derived CDR1 and CDR2 are MNHEY and SVGAGI. The junction had 5 bases not matched to a gene; V was cut back by 5 bases and J by 8 bases. This CDR3 reads CASSGTVEEKLFF. CDR3 DNA sequence: TGTGCCAGCAGTGGGACAGTAGAGGAAAAACTGTTTTTT.

The V gene is TRBV28, the J gene TRBJ2-2, with TRBD1 matching 12 bases. CDR1 MDHEN and CDR2 SYDVKM come from the germline V gene. The CDR3 consists of 16 residues. Trimming took 0 bases from V and 7 from J; bases not matched to a gene: 3. CDR3 DNA sequence: TGTGCCAGCAGTTTATGGGGGACAGGGGGCATCGGGGAGCTGTTTTTT. Its translation is CASSLWGTGGIGELFF.

This chain connects TRBV6-5 to TRBJ2-5, with D hard to call. V dropped 7 bases and J dropped 7 bases, with 10 bases sitting between them. The CDR3 consists of 11 residues. In germline, CDR1 is MNHEY, CDR2 SVGAGI. CDR3 protein: CASTYGRTQYF. CDR3 in DNA: TGTGCCAGCACCTATGGGCGGACCCAGTACTTC.

This chain joins TRBV10-1 and TRBJ2-1; 8 nucleotides align to TRBD1. Per the germline V gene, CDR1 is WNHNN and CDR2 is SYGVQD (reference sequence). Unmatched junction bases numbered 7, after V lost 4 bases and J lost 5 bases. The CDR3 is 15 amino acids. Written as DNA, the CDR3 is TGCGCCAGCAGTGGACAGGGGAAGGGGAACAATGAGCAGTTCTTC. Amino acids: CASSGQGKGNNEQFF.

V is TRBV7-3 and J is TRBJ2-7, with TRBD2 identical over 13 bases. This CDR3 comprises 17 residues. The germline V gene has CDR1 SGHTA and CDR2 FQGTGA. The ends lost 1 base at V and 1 base at J; junction bases unmatched: 4. CDR3 sequence reads: CASSLIGTSGTSYEQYF. In nucleotides, the CDR3 is TGTGCCAGCAGCTTAATCGGGACTAGCGGGACATCCTACGAGCAGTACTTC.

V and J are TRBV30 and TRBJ1-5; 10 bases map to TRBD1. The CDR3 covers 13 residues. V lost 8 bases, J lost 5 bases, and 6 bases stayed unmatched. The V gene's germline CDR1 is GTSNPN and CDR2 SVGIG (reference sequence). In nucleotides, the CDR3 is TGTGCCGCGACCGGGACAGGGGATCAGCCCCAGCATTTT. Protein sequence: CAATGTGDQPQHF.

The gene calls are TRBV30 and TRBJ1-2; D is uncertain. Germline lookup yields CDR1 GTSNPN and CDR2 SVGIG (reference sequence). This CDR3 has 14 residues. V lost 0 bases to trimming and J lost 5 bases, with 13 bases between them. CDR3 amino acids: CAWSVLPLRYGYTF. The CDR3 nucleotides are TGTGCCTGGAGTGTACTCCCGCTCCGATATGGCTACACCTTC.

This chain joins TRBV4-2 and TRBJ2-1; 11 positions match TRBD2. The CDR3 has 16 residues. Per the germline V gene, CDR1 is LGHNA and CDR2 is YNFKEQ. V lost 3 bases and J lost 6; bases outside the gene matches: 7. The CDR3 region is CASSHHSGRGVNEQFF. In DNA, the CDR3 is TGTGCCAGCAGCCACCATAGCGGGAGGGGTGTCAATGAGCAGTTCTTC.

The V and J genes are TRBV6-1 and TRBJ1-1; 10 bases match TRBD1. CDR1 MNHNS and CDR2 SASEGT come from the germline V gene. The CDR3 runs 15 residues. With V trimmed by 7 bases and J by 0 bases, 5 bases remained unmatched. The CDR3 DNA follows: TGTGCCAGCATTGGACAGGGGGGAATGAACACTGAAGCTTTCTTT. It codes for CASIGQGGMNTEAFF.

This chain joins TRBV19 and TRBJ2-7, with TRBD2 matching over 11 bases. The CDR3 length is 14 residues. Germline trimming cut 3 bases from V and 4 bases from J; bases unmatched to any gene: 2. The germline gives CDR1 LNHDA, CDR2 SQIVND (reference sequence). This CDR3 is CASSITSGSYEQYF. CDR3 in DNA: TGTGCCAGTAGTATTACTAGCGGGAGTTACGAGCAGTACTTC.

The table lists this clone with a count of one. This rearrangement joins TRBV7-3 to TRBJ2-2, with TRBD2 matching over 7 bases. Per the germline V gene, CDR1 is SGHTA and CDR2 is FQGTGA. CDR3 length equals 16 residues. Trimming took 5 bases from V and 5 from J; bases not matched to a gene: 11. The CDR3 spells CASSRGSGMGTGELFF. In nucleotides, the CDR3 is TGTGCCAGCAGCCGTGGAAGCGGGATGGGTACCGGGGAGCTGTTTTTT.

The chain carries TRBV18 and TRBJ2-3; TRBD1 aligns across 10 bases. The CDR3 is 15 residues long. CDR1 is KGHSH, CDR2 LQKENI, per germline. Trimming removed 3 bases from V and 5 bases from J; junction bases left unmatched: 5. The CDR3 sequence is CASSPRTGGKDTQYF. The DNA of the CDR3 is TGTGCCAGCTCACCCCGGACAGGGGGAAAAGATACGCAGTATTTT. The full variable domain, in which reference TRBV18 and TRBJ2-3 provide the parts outside the CDR3, is NAGVMQNPRHLVRRRGQEARLRCSPMKGHSHVYWYRQLPEEGLKFMVYLQKENIIDESGMPKERFSAEFPKEGPSILRIQQVVRGDSAAYFCASSPRTGGKDTQYFGPGTRLTVL.

This chain links TRBV27 with TRBJ2-6; TRBD2 matches 7 bases. With 4 bases clipped from V and 0 bases from J, the junction kept 6 bases outside the gene matches. The germline gives CDR1 MNHEY, CDR2 SMNVEV (reference sequence). The CDR3 length is 17 residues. This chain's CDR3 is CASSWGGGSSGANVLTF. CDR3 sequence (DNA): TGTGCCAGCAGTTGGGGTGGCGGGAGCTCTGGGGCCAACGTCCTGACTTTC.